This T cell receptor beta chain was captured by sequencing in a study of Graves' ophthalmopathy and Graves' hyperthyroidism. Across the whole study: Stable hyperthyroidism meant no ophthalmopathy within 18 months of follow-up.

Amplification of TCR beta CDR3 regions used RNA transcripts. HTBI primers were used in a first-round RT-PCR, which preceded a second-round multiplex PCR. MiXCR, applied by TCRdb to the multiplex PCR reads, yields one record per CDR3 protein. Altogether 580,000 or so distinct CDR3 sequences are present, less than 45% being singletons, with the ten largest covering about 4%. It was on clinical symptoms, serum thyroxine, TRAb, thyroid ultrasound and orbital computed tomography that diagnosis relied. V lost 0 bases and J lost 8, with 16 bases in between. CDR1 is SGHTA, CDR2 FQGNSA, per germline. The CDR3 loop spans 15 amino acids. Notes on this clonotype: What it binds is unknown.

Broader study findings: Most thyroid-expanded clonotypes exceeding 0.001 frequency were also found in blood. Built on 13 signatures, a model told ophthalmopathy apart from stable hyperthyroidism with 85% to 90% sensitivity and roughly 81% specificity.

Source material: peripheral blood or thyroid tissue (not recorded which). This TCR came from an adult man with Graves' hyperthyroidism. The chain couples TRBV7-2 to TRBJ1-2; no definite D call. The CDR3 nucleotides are TGTGCCAGCAGCTTAGCGGCTACAGAGGAATTCGGCTACACCTTC. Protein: CASSLAATEEFGYTF.